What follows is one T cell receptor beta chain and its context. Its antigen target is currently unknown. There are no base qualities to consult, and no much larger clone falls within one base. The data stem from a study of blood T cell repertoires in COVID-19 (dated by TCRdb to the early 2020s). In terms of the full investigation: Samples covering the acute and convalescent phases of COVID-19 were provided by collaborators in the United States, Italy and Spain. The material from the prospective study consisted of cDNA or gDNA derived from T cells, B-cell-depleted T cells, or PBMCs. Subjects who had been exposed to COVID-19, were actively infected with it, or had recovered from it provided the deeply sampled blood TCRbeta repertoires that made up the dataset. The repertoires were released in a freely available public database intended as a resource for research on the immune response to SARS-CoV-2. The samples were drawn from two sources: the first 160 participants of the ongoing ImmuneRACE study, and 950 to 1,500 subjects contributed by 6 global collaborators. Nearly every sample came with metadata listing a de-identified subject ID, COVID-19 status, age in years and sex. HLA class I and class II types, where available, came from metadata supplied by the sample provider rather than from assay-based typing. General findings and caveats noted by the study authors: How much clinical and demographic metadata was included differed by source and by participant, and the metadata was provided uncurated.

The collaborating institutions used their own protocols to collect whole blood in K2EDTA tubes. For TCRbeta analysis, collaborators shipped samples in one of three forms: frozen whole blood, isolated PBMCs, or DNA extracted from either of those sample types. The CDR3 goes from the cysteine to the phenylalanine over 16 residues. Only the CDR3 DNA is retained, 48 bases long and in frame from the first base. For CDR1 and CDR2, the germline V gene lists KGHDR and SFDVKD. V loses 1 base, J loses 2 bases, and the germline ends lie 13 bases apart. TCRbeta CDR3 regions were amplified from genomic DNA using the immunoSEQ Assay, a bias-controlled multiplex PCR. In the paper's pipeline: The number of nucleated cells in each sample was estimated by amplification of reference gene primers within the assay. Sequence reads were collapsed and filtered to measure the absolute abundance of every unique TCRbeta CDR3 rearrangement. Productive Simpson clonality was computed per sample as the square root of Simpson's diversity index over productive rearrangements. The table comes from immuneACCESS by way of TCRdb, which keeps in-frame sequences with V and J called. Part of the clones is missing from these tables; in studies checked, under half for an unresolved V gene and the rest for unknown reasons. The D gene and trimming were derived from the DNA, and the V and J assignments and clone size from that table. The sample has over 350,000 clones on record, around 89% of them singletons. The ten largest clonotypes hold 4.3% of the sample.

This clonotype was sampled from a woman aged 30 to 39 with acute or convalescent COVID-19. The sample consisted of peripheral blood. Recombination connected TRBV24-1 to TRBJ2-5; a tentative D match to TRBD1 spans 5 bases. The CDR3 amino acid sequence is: CATSDLARDSQETQYF. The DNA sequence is TGTGCCACCAGTGATTTAGCTCGTGACAGTCAAGAGACCCAGTACTTC.